This record looks at one TCR beta chain sequence and its context. What it binds is not known. This sample was included in a study of T cell repertoires in aging, cancer and after chemotherapy. Findings and limits, study-wide: In each cancer cohort, median generation probability increased across chemotherapy, suggesting thymic output rebounded. Age-matched healthy donors had significantly more diverse, less clonal blood TCR repertoires than untreated cancer patients.

Multiplex touch-down PCR with TRB-A/B primers amplified rearranged V-D-J TRB sequences. TCRdb re-called the multiplex PCR reads with MiXCR, one entry per CDR3 protein. Among about 2,400 distinct CDR3 sequences listed, about 20% were seen once. Amplification of TCR beta used genomic DNA extracted from peripheral blood. Source material: blood. The sequence was collected from a human donor with a blood cancer.

The CDR3 sequence is CASSGAGTDLSYEQYF. The CDR3 region has the DNA TGTGCCAGCAGTGGAGCCGGGACGGACCTTTCCTACGAGCAGTACTTC. The V call is TRBV6-2 or TRBV6-3, the J call TRBJ2-7, with D tentatively TRBD1 or TRBD2 (5 bases each). V dropped 5 bases and J dropped 1 base, with 18 bases sitting between them. Germline V gives CDR1 MNHEY, CDR2 SVGEGT. The CDR3 contains 16 residues.